The 24 T cell receptor beta chains below come from one sample, sequenced in a study of PD-L1 blockade in urothelial cancer. The table came from immunoSEQ multiplex PCR; TCRdb's copy has only in-frame clones and leaves some out. The sample holds more than 75,000 clones, roughly 84% seen once. Regarding time point: pretreatment peripheral blood. The material was PBMCs, obtained around atezolizumab (anti-PD-L1) treatment. These receptors were collected from a man aged 60 to 75 with urothelial cancer.

This clone occurred once. This chain joins TRBV6-6 and TRBJ1-5; unclear D gene. CDR1 and CDR2 (germline): MNHNY, SVGAGI (reference sequence). V was cut by 4 bases and J by 7 bases, with 17 bases left in between. CDR3 size: 15 residues. CDR3 sequence: CASSSGNLRGQPQHF. The CDR3 DNA is TGTGCCAGCAGTTCGGGCAACCTCAGAGGGCAGCCCCAGCATTTT.

The chain recombines TRBV18 with TRBJ2-7; the D gene is possibly TRBD2 (6 bases). Between the trimmed V and J ends, which lost 2 bases and 3 bases, there was a span of 14 bases. CDR1 is KGHSH, CDR2 LQKENI, per germline. This CDR3 has 15 residues. The CDR3 reads CASSPDWRGNYEQYF. DNA for the CDR3: TGTGCCAGCTCACCAGACTGGCGGGGCAACTACGAGCAGTACTTC.

This clone was found once. This chain connects TRBV11-3 to TRBJ2-7; TRBD1 matches 7 bases. The V gene end was trimmed by 4 bases and the J gene end by 0 bases; junction bases not matched to a gene: 9. CDR3 length: 16 amino acids. CDR1 is SGHNT, CDR2 YENEEA, per germline. CDR3 loop: CASSWKQGPDSYEQYF. The CDR3 DNA reads as TGTGCCAGCAGCTGGAAACAGGGGCCCGACTCCTACGAGCAGTACTTC.

The J gene is TRBJ2-7, the V gene TRBV27, with TRBD1 as a possible D gene (5 bases). Germline V lookup: CDR1 MNHEY, CDR2 SMNVEV (reference sequence). The CDR3 has 15 residues. Between the trimmed V and J ends, which lost 6 bases and 5 bases, there was a span of 20 bases. The CDR3 coding sequence is TGTGCCAGCAGACGCACCACAGGAGTTGGCCACGAGCAGTACTTC. Its protein product is CASRRTTGVGHEQYF.

The genes are TRBV4-1 and TRBJ1-6; tentative D call: TRBD1 (5 bases). This CDR3 spans 12 amino acids. The germline V gene encodes CDR1 MGHRA and CDR2 YSYEKL. V was shortened by 4 bases and J by 8 bases, with 6 bases between the two germline ends. The CDR3 protein is CASSRGDSPLHF. As DNA, the CDR3 is TGCGCCAGCAGCCGGGGGGATTCACCCCTCCACTTT.

V and J are TRBV6-5 and TRBJ1-3, with 10 bases that match TRBD1. The germline V gene has CDR1 MNHEY and CDR2 SVGAGI. V shed 0 bases, J shed 2 bases, and the junction held 1 base outside the gene matches. The CDR3 is 16 amino acids. CDR3 nucleotide sequence: TGTGCCAGCAGTTACTCCGGGACAGGGGCTGGAAACACCATATATTTT. It is translated as CASSYSGTGAGNTIYF.

The chain joins TRBV5-1 to TRBJ2-5; 10 positions agree with TRBD2. CDR3 size: 14 residues. The germline gives CDR1 SGHRS, CDR2 YFSETQ. V lost 7 bases, J lost 5 bases, and 8 bases stayed unmatched. Here the CDR3 reads CASRLAGGAETQYF. CDR3 bases: TGCGCCAGCCGGTTAGCGGGGGGCGCGGAGACCCAGTACTTC.

The chain uses TRBV5-1 and TRBJ2-3, with 10 bases lining up with TRBD2. This CDR3 comprises 16 residues. The germline V gene has CDR1 SGHRS and CDR2 YFSETQ. The V gene end was trimmed by 2 bases and the J gene end by 2 bases; junction bases not matched to a gene: 5. CDR3: CASSFGAGGSTDTQYF. DNA of the CDR3: TGCGCCAGCAGCTTTGGAGCGGGAGGGTCCACAGATACGCAGTATTTT.

This chain uses TRBV6-5 with TRBJ1-1; a possible D gene is TRBD1 (6 bases). CDR1 is MNHEY and CDR2 is SVGAGI in the germline V gene. CDR3 size: 14 residues. V was cut by 2 bases and J by 5 bases, with 12 bases left in between. As DNA, the CDR3 is TGTGCCAGCAGTTACGACGAGGGGACAACTGAAGCTTTCTTT. This sequence encodes CASSYDEGTTEAFF.

The chain recombines TRBV5-1 with TRBJ2-3; 7 bases are shared with TRBD2. CDR1 SGHRS and CDR2 YFSETQ come from the germline V gene. The V gene end was trimmed by 0 bases and the J gene end by 3 bases; junction bases not matched to a gene: 4. The CDR3 is 15 residues long. The CDR3 bases are TGCGCCAGCAGCTTGGTCGGGGAGGGGACAGATACGCAGTATTTT. This sequence encodes CASSLVGEGTDTQYF.

This clone was seen only a few times. The genes are TRBV10-3 and TRBJ2-7, with 7 bases identical to TRBD1. From germline, CDR1 is ENHRY and CDR2 SYGVKD. The V and J ends lost 9 bases and 5 bases, in that order; junction bases with no gene match: 10. The length of the CDR3 is 13 residues. The CDR3 DNA reads TGTGCCATAAACGACAGGGTGATCGACGAGCAGTACTTC. Translated: CAINDRVIDEQYF.

The J gene is TRBJ1-5, the V gene TRBV7-2; tentatively, D is TRBD1 (6 bases). The germline gives CDR1 SGHTA, CDR2 FQGNSA. The V end lost 5 bases, the J end lost 4 bases, and 9 bases lay between the germline ends. The CDR3 has 13 residues. CDR3 in amino acids: CASSGQYNQPQHF. The CDR3 nucleotides read TGTGCCAGCAGCGGACAGTATAATCAGCCCCAGCATTTT.

The rearrangement uses TRBV5-4 and TRBJ2-7; the D gene is possibly TRBD1 (5 bases). The CDR3 consists of 14 residues. Germline V gene sequence: CDR1 SGHNT, CDR2 YYREEE (reference sequence). V was trimmed by 5 bases and J by 5 bases, leaving 17 bases between them. The CDR3 DNA sequence: TGTGCCAGCAGTAGCAGGGCAGGGAACCACGAGCAGTACTTC. This translates into CASSSRAGNHEQYF.

The chain has TRBV2 and TRBJ1-2, with TRBD1 matching 9 bases. The CDR3 runs 15 residues. Germline lookup yields CDR1 SNHLY and CDR2 FYNNEI. V gave up 7 bases and J gave up 2 bases; unmatched junction bases: 8. The CDR3 region is CASTQRGTGNYGYTF. The CDR3 nucleotides read TGTGCCAGCACCCAAAGGGGGACAGGGAACTATGGCTACACCTTC.

The V and J genes are TRBV19 and TRBJ2-6; D may be TRBD1 (6 bases). The CDR3 consists of 15 residues. V was pared by 8 bases and J by 0 bases, with 11 bases between. Germline V CDR1 and CDR2: LNHDA, SQIVND (reference sequence). As DNA, the CDR3 is TGTGCCAGTTTACTCAGGGGCTCTGGGGCCAACGTCCTGACTTTC. Translating gives CASLLRGSGANVLTF.

In its sample, this clone was seen once. V usage is TRBV10-1 and J usage is TRBJ2-2, with D tentatively TRBD1 (5 bases). Trimming removed 8 bases from V and 0 bases from J, with 7 bases in between. The CDR3 consists of 13 residues. The germline V gene encodes CDR1 WNHNN and CDR2 SYGVQD (reference sequence). The CDR3 DNA reads TGCGCCAGCCAGGACACGAACACCGGGGAGCTGTTTTTT. This codes for CASQDTNTGELFF.

V gene TRBV7-9 combines with J gene TRBJ2-1; no clear D. The germline V and J ends were trimmed by 5 bases and 8 bases, with 22 bases remaining between them. CDR3 size: 16 residues. Germline CDR1 is SEHNR and CDR2 is FQNEAQ (reference sequence). CDR3 bases: TGTGCCAGCAGCCCCCGGATAGCACTCACCGGCGATGAGCAGTTCTTC. It encodes CASSPRIALTGDEQFF.

The chain carries TRBV14 and TRBJ2-7, with TRBD1 matching over 12 bases. Germline CDR1 SGHDN, CDR2 FVKESK. The CDR3 has 15 residues. The ends lost 1 base at V and 4 bases at J; junction bases unmatched: 2. CDR3 nucleotides: TGTGCCAGCAGCCAAGGGGGACAGGGGGCGTACGAGCAGTACTTC. Translation gives CASSQGGQGAYEQYF.

The chain has TRBV7-6 and TRBJ2-1; 7 positions agree with TRBD1. Unmatched junction bases numbered 10, after V lost 2 bases and J lost 9 bases. Germline CDR1 and CDR2: SGHVS and FNYEAQ. The length of the CDR3 is 15 residues. CDR3 in amino acids: CASSLTPRQGAEQFF. In nucleotides, the CDR3 is TGTGCCAGCAGCTTAACCCCCCGACAGGGCGCTGAGCAGTTCTTC.

V usage is TRBV13 and J usage is TRBJ2-7, with 8 nucleotides matching TRBD1. The CDR3 is 13 amino acids. Unmatched junction bases numbered 6, after V lost 5 bases and J lost 6 bases. Germline lookup yields CDR1 PRHDT and CDR2 FYEKMQ (reference sequence). CDR3 bases: TGTGCCAGCAGCCCTGGACAGGGAAGCGAGCAGTACTTC. Its translation is CASSPGQGSEQYF.

The chain carries TRBV19 and TRBJ2-3, with a possible D match to TRBD1 (5 bases). The CDR3 totals 15 residues. V was trimmed by 5 bases and J by 6 bases, leaving 18 bases between them. Germline V gene lookup returns CDR1 LNHDA and CDR2 SQIVND (reference sequence). The CDR3: CASSLPTVAGDTQYF. The DNA of the CDR3 is TGTGCCAGTAGTCTCCCGACAGTCGCAGGGGATACGCAGTATTTT.

The chain has TRBV5-1 and TRBJ2-5; 9 nucleotides agree with TRBD1. CDR1 is SGHRS, CDR2 YFSETQ, per germline. The CDR3 is made up of 14 amino acids. The J segment lost 5 bases and the V segment lost 4 bases, leaving 6 bases of the junction unmatched. CDR3 DNA sequence: TGCGCCAGCAGCCTCAACAGGGGGCGGGAGACCCAGTACTTC. Protein: CASSLNRGRETQYF. Supplemented by reference TRBV5-1 and TRBJ2-5, the full variable domain reads KAGVTQTPRYLIKTRGQQVTLSCSPISGHRSVSWYQQTPGQGLQFLFEYFSETQRNKGNFPGRFSGRQFSNSRSEMNVSTLELGDSALYLCASSLNRGRETQYFGPGTRLLVL.

CDR3 DNA sequence: TGTGCCAGCAGCATCGAAGAGACCTACGAGCAGTACTTC. Protein sequence: CASSIEETYEQYF. The V call is TRBV6-1, the J call TRBJ2-7; D uncertain. The CDR3 consists of 13 residues. Deletions cut 6 bases from V and 2 bases from J, with 11 bases between. The germline CDR1 and CDR2 sequences are MNHNS and SASEGT.

V is TRBV7-2 and J is TRBJ1-4; the match to TRBD1 covers 7 bases. The germline CDR1 and CDR2 sequences are SGHTA and FQGNSA. The CDR3 loop spans 16 amino acids. The ends lost 5 bases at V and 5 bases at J; junction bases unmatched: 11. As DNA, the CDR3 is TGTGCCAGCAGCGGTACCGGGACAGCAAAAAATGAAAAACTGTTTTTT. It codes for CASSGTGTAKNEKLFF.